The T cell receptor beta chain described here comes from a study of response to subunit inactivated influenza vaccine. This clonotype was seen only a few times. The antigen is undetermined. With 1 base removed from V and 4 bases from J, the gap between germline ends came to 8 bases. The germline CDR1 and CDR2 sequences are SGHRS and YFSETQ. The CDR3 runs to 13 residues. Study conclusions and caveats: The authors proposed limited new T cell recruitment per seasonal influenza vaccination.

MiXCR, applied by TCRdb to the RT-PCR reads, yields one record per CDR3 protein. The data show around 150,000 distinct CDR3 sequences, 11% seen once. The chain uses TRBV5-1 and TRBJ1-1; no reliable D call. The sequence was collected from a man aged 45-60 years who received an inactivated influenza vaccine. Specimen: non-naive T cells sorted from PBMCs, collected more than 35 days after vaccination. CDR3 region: CASSLSSGTEAFF. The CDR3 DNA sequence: TGCGCCAGCAGCTTGTCGTCGGGCACTGAAGCTTTCTTT.